A single sample gave rise to the 28 T cell receptor beta chains below, sequenced in a study of CD4 T cells in relation to SARS-CoV-2 and coronaviruses. No antigen has been identified for these receptors. Produced via immunoSEQ multiplex PCR; TCRdb's table is partial and in-frame only. The sample shows approximately 36,000 clones, under 85% of them seen only once. The sequenced sample was memory CD4+ T cells from PBMCs, cultured in vitro. The origin of the receptors is an adult with COVID-19.

This clone appeared a few times. The chain carries TRBV7-9 and TRBJ1-2; 10 nucleotides match TRBD1. J lost 7 bases, V lost 4 bases, and 6 bases had no gene match. CDR1 SEHNR and CDR2 FQNEAQ come from the germline V gene (reference sequence). The CDR3 sequence is 14 residues long. The CDR3 nucleotides are TGTGCCAGCAGCTCTCCGGGACAGGGGATTGGCTACACCTTC. Translation: CASSSPGQGIGYTF.

This chain links TRBV30 with TRBJ1-1; D ambiguous. The CDR3 loop spans 13 amino acids. Germline loops: CDR1 GTSNPN, CDR2 SVGIG (reference sequence). Trimming took 3 bases from V and 1 from J, leaving 9 bases between them. The CDR3 is CAWRAGGNTEAFF. DNA for the CDR3: TGTGCCTGGAGGGCAGGAGGGAACACTGAAGCTTTCTTT.

The rearrangement links TRBV30 to TRBJ2-7; the D is unclear. Germline CDR1 and CDR2: GTSNPN and SVGIG (reference sequence). The CDR3 contains 22 residues. V was trimmed by 2 bases and J by 0 bases, leaving 35 bases between them. For the CDR3, the DNA is TGTGCCTGGAGTCCACTCCTGGTGGTGTATGGTTCAAATCAGGAGAACTCCTACGAGCAGTACTTC. Its translation: CAWSPLLVVYGSNQENSYEQYF.

The chain is built from TRBV6-5 and TRBJ2-2, with 7 positions matching TRBD1. The CDR3 extends over 13 amino acids. Trimming cost V 7 bases and J 3 bases; bases outside gene matches: 2. CDR1 MNHEY and CDR2 SVGAGI come from the germline V gene. The CDR3 region is CASKDRDTGELFF. CDR3 bases: TGTGCCAGCAAAGACAGGGACACCGGGGAGCTGTTTTTT.

The gene calls are TRBV7-2 and TRBJ1-2; no reliable D call. Germline assignment: CDR1 SGHTA and CDR2 FQGNSA. The CDR3 consists of 12 residues. The V end lost 1 base, the J end lost 8 bases, and 8 bases lay between the germline ends. The CDR3 reads CASSLGAKGYTF. The DNA of the CDR3 is TGTGCCAGCAGCTTAGGGGCTAAGGGCTACACCTTC.

This chain joins TRBV5-1 and TRBJ2-1; possible D gene TRBD2, 6 bases. Germline V gene data show CDR1 as SGHRS and CDR2 as YFSETQ. Deletions cut 0 bases from V and 7 bases from J, with 17 bases between. CDR3 length: 16 amino acids. CDR3 nucleotide sequence: TGCGCCAGCAGCTTGGCCGGGGAGGTGTCGTTGAATGAGCAGTTCTTC. Residues: CASSLAGEVSLNEQFF.

V usage is TRBV5-1 and J usage is TRBJ1-1; D is undetermined. The CDR3 spans 18 residues. The V gene's germline CDR1 is SGHRS and CDR2 YFSETQ. Trimming removed 3 bases from V and 0 bases from J, with 21 bases in between. This CDR3 reads CASSSPRGKELMNTEAFF. The CDR3 nucleotides read TGCGCCAGCAGCTCGCCCCGAGGGAAGGAATTGATGAACACTGAAGCTTTCTTT.

The rearrangement uses TRBV28 and TRBJ1-2; D unclear. Germline V gene data show CDR1 as MDHEN and CDR2 as SYDVKM. The CDR3 extends over 15 amino acids. V gave up 3 bases and J gave up 8 bases, with 19 bases separating them. DNA for the CDR3: TGTGCCAGCAGTTTTAGGGTGGGTCCTTCAAGAGGCTACACCTTC. Residues: CASSFRVGPSRGYTF.

V usage is TRBV15 and J usage is TRBJ1-5, with 7 bases fitting TRBD1. The CDR3 totals 16 residues. Germline values: CDR1 LNHNV, CDR2 YYDKDF (reference sequence). V trimming: 2 bases; J trimming: 6 bases; junction bases outside the gene matches: 10. CDR3: CATSRHITGVVQPQHF. The CDR3, as DNA: TGTGCCACCAGCAGACATATTACAGGGGTGGTTCAGCCCCAGCATTTT.

The chain uses TRBV21-1 and TRBJ1-1; the DNA was not used to check the table's D call, TRBD1. TRBV21-1 is marked as a pseudogene. CDR3 length: 14 residues. CDR3 sequence (DNA): TGTGCCAGCAGCAACGACAGGGCGTACACTGAAGCTTTCTTT. This encodes CASSNDRAYTEAFF.

The genes are TRBV6-5 and TRBJ1-6; D might be TRBD1 (5 bases). Germline V gene data show CDR1 as MNHEY and CDR2 as SVGAGI. CDR3 length: 11 amino acids. Trimming left V 6 bases short and J 10 bases short, with 7 bases between. The CDR3 DNA sequence: TGTGCCAGCAGCTGGGACTCACCCCTCCACTTT. As protein: CASSWDSPLHF.

The chain uses TRBV6-5 and TRBJ1-1; no clear D gene. V was trimmed by 4 bases and J by 6 bases, leaving 12 bases between them. Germline CDR1 and CDR2: MNHEY and SVGAGI. The CDR3 spans 13 residues. This CDR3 reads CASSSSRPPEAFF. The CDR3, as DNA: TGTGCCAGCAGTTCCTCCAGGCCCCCTGAAGCTTTCTTT.

This chain connects TRBV28 to TRBJ1-2, with D perhaps TRBD1 (5 bases). Germline lookup yields CDR1 MDHEN and CDR2 SYDVKM. The CDR3 runs 16 residues. Trimming pared 5 bases from V and 4 bases from J, leaving 20 bases between. DNA for the CDR3: TGTGCCAGCAGTCATAGGGGTCTGTCCCGATCCTATGGCTACACCTTC. As protein: CASSHRGLSRSYGYTF.

The rearrangement uses TRBV9 and TRBJ2-1, with TRBD2 matching over 7 bases. This CDR3 contains 16 residues. V lost 3 bases to trimming and J lost 6 bases; unmatched junction nucleotides: 12. CDR1 and CDR2 (germline): SGDLS, YYNGEE. CDR3 DNA: TGTGCCAGCAGCGCCGAATCACTAGCGAGGGGCAATGAGCAGTTCTTC. It codes for CASSAESLARGNEQFF. The full variable domain, with the rest looked up from reference TRBV9 and TRBJ2-1, is DSGVTQTPKHLITATGQRVTLRCSPRSGDLSVYWYQQSLDQGLQFLIQYYNGEERAKGNILERFSAQQFPDLHSELNLSSLELGDSALYFCASSAESLARGNEQFFGPGTRLTVL.

This clone has only a few counts. The rearrangement uses TRBV3-1 (or the pseudogene TRBV3-2) and TRBJ2-5; D gene unclear. Germline values: CDR1 LGHDT, CDR2 YNNKEL (reference sequence). V gave up 0 bases and J gave up 7 bases, with 0 bases separating them. The CDR3 extends over 10 amino acids. The CDR3 sequence is CASSQETQYF. CDR3 nucleotide sequence: TGTGCCAGCAGCCAAGAGACCCAGTACTTC.

This rearrangement joins TRBV9 to TRBJ2-7, with unresolved D. The germline V and J ends were trimmed by 0 bases and 5 bases, with 9 bases remaining between them. Per the germline V gene, CDR1 is SGDLS and CDR2 is YYNGEE. The CDR3 is 13 amino acids. CDR3 sequence (DNA): TGTGCCAGCAGCGTAGCTCTAGATAACGAGCAGTACTTC. As protein: CASSVALDNEQYF.

The genes are TRBV5-1 and TRBJ1-2, with 8 bases fitting TRBD1. Germline-derived CDR1 and CDR2 are SGHRS and YFSETQ. The junction had 7 bases not matched to a gene; V was cut back by 0 bases and J by 6 bases. CDR3 length: 15 residues. CDR3 residues: CASSLGGDRLDGYTF. CDR3 nucleotide sequence: TGCGCCAGCAGCTTGGGGGGGGACAGGCTCGATGGCTACACCTTC. Supplemented by reference TRBV5-1 and TRBJ1-2, the full variable domain reads KAGVTQTPRYLIKTRGQQVTLSCSPISGHRSVSWYQQTPGQGLQFLFEYFSETQRNKGNFPGRFSGRQFSNSRSEMNVSTLELGDSALYLCASSLGGDRLDGYTFGSGTRLTVV.

The chain carries TRBV19 and TRBJ1-4; no firm D call. Germline-derived CDR1 and CDR2 are LNHDA and SQIVND (reference sequence). Trimming removed 5 bases from V and 4 bases from J, with 11 bases in between. The CDR3 contains 14 residues. The CDR3 protein is CASSSQFGNEKLFF. For the CDR3, the DNA is TGTGCCAGTAGTTCCCAATTCGGTAATGAAAAACTGTTTTTT.

The V and J genes are TRBV7-2 and TRBJ2-5, with D uncertain. CDR1 and CDR2 from the germline V gene are SGHTA and FQGNSA. Trimming pared 5 bases from V and 5 bases from J, leaving 12 bases between. The CDR3 sequence is 13 residues long. The CDR3 sequence: CASSQNLRETQYF. DNA of the CDR3: TGTGCCAGCAGCCAAAACCTCCGGGAGACCCAGTACTTC.

V usage is TRBV30 and J usage is TRBJ1-3, with no clear D. The CDR3 consists of 12 residues. From germline, CDR1 is GTSNPN and CDR2 SVGIG (reference sequence). Trimming cost V 2 bases and J 2 bases, with 4 bases left between them. Here the CDR3 DNA reads TGTGCCTGGAGTAGACCTGGAAACACCATATATTTT. This sequence encodes CAWSRPGNTIYF. The full variable domain, rest sourced from reference TRBV30 and TRBJ1-3, is SQTIHQWPATLVQPVGSPLSLECTVEGTSNPNLYWYRQAAGRGLQLLFYSVGIGQISSEVPQNLSASRPQDRQFILSSKKLLLSDSGFYLCAWSRPGNTIYFGEGSWLTVV.

The chain recombines TRBV10-1 with TRBJ2-5; D tentatively fits TRBD1 or TRBD2 (5 bases each). CDR1 is WNHNN and CDR2 is SYGVQD in the germline V gene (reference sequence). The V end was cut by 5 bases, the J end by 7 bases, with 17 bases between. This CDR3 contains 14 residues. The CDR3 protein is CASSRGRIDWTQYF. The CDR3 coding sequence is TGCGCCAGCAGTCGGGGCCGGATTGATTGGACCCAGTACTTC.

This chain connects TRBV9 to TRBJ2-1, with TRBD2 identical over 13 bases. The CDR3 totals 18 residues. CDR1 is SGDLS and CDR2 is YYNGEE in the germline V gene. Trimming cost V 0 bases and J 7 bases; bases outside gene matches: 10. In DNA form, the CDR3 reads TGTGCCAGCAGCGTAGTAGAAGGACTAGCGGGAGCTGGTAATGAGCAGTTCTTC. This codes for CASSVVEGLAGAGNEQFF.

The chain combines TRBV28 with TRBJ2-7, with 7 nucleotides matching TRBD2. V gave up 8 bases and J gave up 3 bases; unmatched junction bases: 13. Germline CDR1 and CDR2: MDHEN and SYDVKM. The CDR3 length is 15 residues. DNA of the CDR3: TGTGCCAGCGGGGGGAGGGCAGGGCAAGGCTACGAGCAGTACTTC. Translation: CASGGRAGQGYEQYF.

The CDR3 DNA follows: TGCGCCAGCAGCCATTCACGGGGTGAGCAGTTCTTC. This codes for CASSHSRGEQFF. This rearrangement joins TRBV4-1 to TRBJ2-1; tentative D call: TRBD2 (5 bases). Trimming removed 3 bases from V and 9 bases from J, with 9 bases in between. This CDR3 has 12 residues. Germline V gene sequence: CDR1 MGHRA, CDR2 YSYEKL.

The chain uses TRBV3-1 (or the pseudogene TRBV3-2) and TRBJ1-2; tentatively, D is TRBD1 (6 bases). Trimming cost V 1 base and J 7 bases, with 7 bases left between them. The CDR3 has 12 amino acids. CDR1 LGHDT and CDR2 YNNKEL come from the germline V gene (reference sequence). This CDR3 is CASSQGDTGYTF. In nucleotides, the CDR3 is TGTGCCAGCAGCCAAGGGGACACTGGCTACACCTTC.

The V call is TRBV21-1, the J call TRBJ2-7; TRBD1 is the table's D call and was not checked against the DNA. TRBV21-1 is a pseudogene segment. This CDR3 has 15 residues. CDR3 amino acids: CASSKVRQGTNEQYF. In DNA form, the CDR3 reads TGTGCCAGCAGCAAAGTCCGCCAGGGGACCAACGAGCAGTACTTC.

For the CDR3, the DNA is TGTGCCAGCAGCCAAGTCACTAGCGAATCTGAGCAGTTCTTC. It codes for CASSQVTSESEQFF. This chain uses TRBV4-2 with TRBJ2-1, with 7 bases that match TRBD2. Germline CDR1 reads LGHNA; CDR2 reads YNFKEQ. The V segment lost 1 base and the J segment 9 bases; nucleotides outside the gene matches: 6. This CDR3 contains 14 residues.

V usage is TRBV19 and J usage is TRBJ2-1; 7 bases are shared with TRBD2. The ends lost 3 bases at V and 9 bases at J; junction bases unmatched: 11. Germline assignment: CDR1 LNHDA and CDR2 SQIVND (reference sequence). This CDR3 has 15 residues. This chain's CDR3 is CASSIFTSARGEQFF. In DNA, the CDR3 is TGTGCCAGTAGTATCTTCACTAGCGCTAGAGGTGAGCAGTTCTTC.